The rows below give T cell receptor beta chains drawn from one sample of a study of cytomegalovirus exposure and HLA in healthy donors. Sequenced by immunoSEQ multiplex PCR; TCRdb stores in-frame clones only, minus some. The table lists 85,000 to 100,000 clones, 64% of them singletons, with around 2% in the top ten. The sample comprised PBMCs. The receptors originated from a human donor in good health. The CDR3 runs from the conserved cysteine through the conserved F or W. The D gene is left open where the match is weak. Not all rows give a size; the values are once, few, many and, for expanded clones, a class.

>TRBD1|TRBJ1-4|TRBV25-1|.
CASSAGQSATNEKLFF
TGTGCCAGCAGTGCGGGACAGTCAGCAACTAATGAAAAACTGTTTTTT
>.|TRBJ1-3|TRBV30|few
CARSQGNTIYF
TGTGCCCGATCACAGGGAAACACCATATATTTT
>TRBD2|TRBJ2-5|TRBV6-6|few
CASGVGGQETQYF
TGTGCCAGCGGGGTGGGGGGGCAAGAGACCCAGTACTTC
>TRBD2|TRBJ2-7|TRBV7-2|once
CASSLDVSGGGTYEQYF
TGTGCCAGCAGCTTAGATGTTAGCGGGGGAGGAACCTACGAGCAGTACTTC
>TRBD1|TRBJ2-7|TRBV9|.
CASSVGGTGPGEQYF
TGTGCCAGCAGCGTAGGGGGGACAGGGCCTGGCGAGCAGTACTTC
>.|TRBJ2-1|TRBV5-1|.
CASSLGRVGYNEQFF
TGCGCCAGCAGCTTGGGCAGGGTGGGATACAATGAGCAGTTCTTC
>TRBD1|TRBJ2-3|TRBV15|.
CATSKDREADTQYF
TGTGCCACCAGCAAGGACAGGGAGGCAGATACGCAGTATTTT
>TRBD1|TRBJ2-3|TRBV5-1|.
CASRGQGASTDTQYF
TGCGCCAGCAGAGGGCAGGGGGCAAGTACAGATACGCAGTATTTT
>.|TRBJ2-7|TRBV6-1|few
CASSVELTYEQYF
TGTGCCAGCAGTGTGGAGCTTACCTACGAGCAGTACTTC
>.|TRBJ1-1|TRBV2|.
CASRAESGTEAFF
TGTGCCAGCAGGGCCGAGAGCGGCACTGAAGCTTTCTTT
>TRBD1|TRBJ1-2|TRBV30|.
CAWSVSGGAPQGYTF
TGTGCCTGGAGTGTTTCAGGGGGCGCACCTCAAGGCTACACCTTC
>.|TRBJ2-1|TRBV4-1|once
CASSQDKAGATYNEQFF
TGCGCCAGCAGCCAAGATAAGGCAGGGGCAACCTACAATGAGCAGTTCTTC
>TRBD2|TRBJ2-5|TRBV7-7|.
CASSQTHASGGWETQYF
TGTGCCAGCAGCCAAACTCACGCTAGCGGGGGTTGGGAGACCCAGTACTTC
>.|TRBJ2-3|TRBV9|.
CASSAGGLADTQYF
TGTGCCAGCAGCGCGGGGGGCTTGGCAGATACGCAGTATTTT
>.|TRBJ1-1|TRBV27|.
CASCATVANTEAFF
TGTGCCAGCTGTGCGACTGTCGCGAACACTGAAGCTTTCTTT
>TRBD2|TRBJ2-5|TRBV19|few
CASSTSGTSGGTQYF
TGTGCCAGTAGTACATCCGGGACTAGCGGGGGGACCCAGTACTTC
>TRBD1|TRBJ1-1|TRBV5-4|few
CASSLYGQGNTEAFF
TGTGCCAGCAGCTTGTATGGACAGGGGAACACTGAAGCTTTCTTT
>TRBD1|TRBJ1-5|TRBV6-1|.
CASSRGHRNQPQHF
TGTGCCAGCAGTAGGGGGCATAGGAATCAGCCCCAGCATTTT
>.|TRBJ1-5|TRBV5-1|.
CASSSLGDQPQHF
TGCGCCAGCAGCTCGCTCGGGGATCAGCCCCAGCATTTT
>TRBD2|TRBJ2-2|TRBV7-2|.
CASSAPGLASTGELFF
TGTGCCAGCAGCGCACCGGGACTAGCAAGCACCGGGGAGCTGTTTTTT
>.|TRBJ2-7|TRBV6-6|.
CASSRVAYEQYF
TGTGCCAGCTCACGGGTGGCCTACGAGCAGTACTTC
>TRBD1|TRBJ2-2|TRBV5-1|.
CASSRDRGSSGELFF
TGCGCCAGCAGCCGAGACAGGGGGTCTTCCGGGGAGCTGTTTTTT
>.|TRBJ1-2|TRBV7-8|.
CASSPSPGGEWGYTF
TGTGCCAGCAGCCCCTCCCCCGGAGGGGAGTGGGGCTACACCTTC
>.|TRBJ2-5|TRBV7-2|.
CASSRERQETQYF
TGTGCCAGCAGCCGGGAGCGGCAAGAGACCCAGTACTTC
>TRBD1|TRBJ1-4|TRBV5-1|.
CASRRTGPNEKLFF
TGCGCCAGCAGACGGACAGGGCCGAATGAAAAACTGTTTTTT
>.|TRBJ1-1|TRBV5-6|once
CASSLVPGSFQTEAFF
TGTGCCAGCAGCTTGGTCCCAGGTTCCTTCCAGACTGAAGCTTTCTTT
>TRBD1|TRBJ2-7|TRBV5-4|.
CASSQGQATSYEQYF
TGTGCCAGCAGCCAGGGACAGGCAACCTCCTACGAGCAGTACTTC
>.|TRBJ1-4|TRBV9|.
CASSPLGGTGEKLFF
TGTGCCAGCAGCCCCTTGGGGGGGACGGGTGAAAAACTGTTTTTT
>.|TRBJ2-4|TRBV5-5|.
CASSWRTGGAKNIQYF
TGTGCCAGCAGCTGGAGGACAGGAGGGGCCAAAAACATTCAGTACTTC
>TRBD1|TRBJ2-2|TRBV9|few
CASSGRQGRTGELFF
TGTGCCAGCAGCGGCCGACAGGGTCGCACCGGGGAGCTGTTTTTT
>.|TRBJ2-5|TRBV28|.
CASSSNQETQYF
TGTGCCAGCAGTTCAAATCAAGAGACCCAGTACTTC
>.|TRBJ1-1|TRBV12-2|.
CASLRDRPRKAEAFF
TGTGCAAGTCTTAGGGACAGGCCTCGTAAGGCTGAAGCTTTCTTT
>TRBD2|TRBJ2-7|TRBV7-2|few
CASSLIATSGSSYEQYF
TGTGCCAGCAGCTTAATAGCAACTAGCGGTAGCTCCTACGAGCAGTACTTC
>.|TRBJ2-7|TRBV7-2|few
CASSLAGPSYEQYF
TGTGCCAGCAGCTTAGCGGGCCCCTCCTACGAGCAGTACTTC
>.|TRBJ2-7|TRBV5-6|few
CASSLSRRRDEQYF
TGTGCCAGCAGCCTCTCACGGCGGCGAGACGAGCAGTACTTC
>TRBD1|TRBJ2-7|TRBV18|.
CASSPGTGPYEQYF
TGTGCCAGCTCACCCGGGACAGGGCCCTACGAGCAGTACTTC
>.|TRBJ2-2|TRBV11-3|few
CASSLNAGSSTGELFF
TGTGCCAGCAGCTTAAATGCGGGGTCAAGCACCGGGGAGCTGTTTTTT
>TRBD1|TRBJ1-2|TRBV5-4|.
CASSQERGHGYTF
TGTGCCAGCAGCCAAGAGAGGGGGCATGGCTACACCTTC
>.|TRBJ2-7|TRBV10-2|few
CASNRGYEQYF
TGCGCCAGCAATAGGGGCTACGAGCAGTACTTC
>.|TRBJ2-5|TRBV4-3|few
CASSQDYRPQETQYF
TGCGCCAGCAGCCAAGATTACAGGCCTCAAGAGACCCAGTACTTC